This section outlines one T cell receptor beta chain sequence together with its context. Its antigen is not known. Germline CDR1 is SGHTA and CDR2 is FQGNSA. The CDR3 is 17 residues long. Between the trimmed V and J ends, which lost 5 bases and 0 bases, there was a span of 19 bases. Nominal health characterized the donors when sampled, though unrecorded immune exposures were likely. The PCR made use of 60 Vbeta and 13 Jbeta primers. Clones were read by immunoSEQ multiplex PCR, and TCRdb kept only the in-frame ones, dropping some. The sample has 150,000 to 200,000 clones, roughly four fifths seen once. The data originate from a study of cytomegalovirus exposure and HLA in healthy donors. At the level of the study: An early release of data contained roughly 90 million unique TCRs, which came from HLA-typed donors. For the roughly 390 genotyped donors, 81% fell within the Caucasian-associated ancestry cluster.

Regarding the study as a whole: In vitro testing confirmed three CMV-associated chains as specific for CMV antigens.

This sequence originates from a man in his fifties or sixties in good health and CMV-seropositive. Source material: PBMCs. The chain recombines TRBV7-2 with TRBJ2-5; possible D gene TRBD2, 6 bases. The CDR3 DNA follows: TGTGCCAGCAGCCCCCCCAGGAGGGGCCAAAACCAAGAGACCCAGTACTTC. It yields the protein CASSPPRRGQNQETQYF.